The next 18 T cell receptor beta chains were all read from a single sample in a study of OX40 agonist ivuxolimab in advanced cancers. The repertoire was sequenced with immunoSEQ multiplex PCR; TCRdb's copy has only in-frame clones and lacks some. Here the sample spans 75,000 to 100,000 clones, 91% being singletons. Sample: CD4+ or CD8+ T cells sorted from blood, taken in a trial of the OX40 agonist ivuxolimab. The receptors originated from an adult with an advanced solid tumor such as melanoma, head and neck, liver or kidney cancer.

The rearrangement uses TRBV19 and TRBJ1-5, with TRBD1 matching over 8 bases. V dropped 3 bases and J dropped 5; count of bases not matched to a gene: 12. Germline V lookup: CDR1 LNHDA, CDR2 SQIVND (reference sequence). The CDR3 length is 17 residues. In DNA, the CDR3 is TGTGCCAGTAGTATCTTGGGGACAGGTTTGGGGGATCAGCCCCAGCATTTT. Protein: CASSILGTGLGDQPQHF.

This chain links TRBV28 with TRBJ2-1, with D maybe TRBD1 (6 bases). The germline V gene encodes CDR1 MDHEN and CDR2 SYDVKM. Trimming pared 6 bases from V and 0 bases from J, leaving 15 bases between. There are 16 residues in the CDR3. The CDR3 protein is CASSFSGQGSYNEQFF. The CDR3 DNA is TGTGCCAGCAGCTTCTCGGGACAAGGCTCCTACAATGAGCAGTTCTTC.

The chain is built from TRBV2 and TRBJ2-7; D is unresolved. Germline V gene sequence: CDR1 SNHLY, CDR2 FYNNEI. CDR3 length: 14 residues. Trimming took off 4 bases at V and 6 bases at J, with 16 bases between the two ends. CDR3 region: CASSVRSHGVEQYF. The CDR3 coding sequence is TGTGCCAGCAGTGTCAGGAGTCATGGGGTCGAGCAGTACTTC. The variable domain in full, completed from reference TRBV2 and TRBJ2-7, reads EPEVTQTPSHQVTQMGQEVILRCVPISNHLYFYWYRQILGQKVEFLVSFYNNEISEKSEIFDDQFSVERPDGSNFTLKIRSTKLEDSAMYFCASSVRSHGVEQYFGPGTRLTVT.

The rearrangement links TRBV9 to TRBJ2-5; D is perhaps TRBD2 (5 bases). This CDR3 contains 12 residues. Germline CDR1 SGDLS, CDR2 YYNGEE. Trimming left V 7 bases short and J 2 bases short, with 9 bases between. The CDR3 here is CASGSGQETQYF. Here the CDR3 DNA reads TGTGCCAGCGGGAGCGGACAAGAGACCCAGTACTTC.

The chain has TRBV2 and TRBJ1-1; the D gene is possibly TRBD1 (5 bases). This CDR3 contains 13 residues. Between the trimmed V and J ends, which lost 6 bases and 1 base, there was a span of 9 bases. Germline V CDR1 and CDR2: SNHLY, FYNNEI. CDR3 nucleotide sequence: TGTGCCAGCAGGGTACAGGCGAACACTGAAGCTTTCTTT. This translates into CASRVQANTEAFF. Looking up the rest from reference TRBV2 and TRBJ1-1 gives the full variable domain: EPEVTQTPSHQVTQMGQEVILRCVPISNHLYFYWYRQILGQKVEFLVSFYNNEISEKSEIFDDQFSVERPDGSNFTLKIRSTKLEDSAMYFCASRVQANTEAFFGQGTRLTVV.

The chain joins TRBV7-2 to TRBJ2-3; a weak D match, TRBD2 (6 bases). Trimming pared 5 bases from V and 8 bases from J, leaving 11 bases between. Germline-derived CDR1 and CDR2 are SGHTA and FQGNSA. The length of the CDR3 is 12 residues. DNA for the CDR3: TGTGCCAGCAGCCCCGTGGAGGGTACGCAGTATTTT. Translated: CASSPVEGTQYF.

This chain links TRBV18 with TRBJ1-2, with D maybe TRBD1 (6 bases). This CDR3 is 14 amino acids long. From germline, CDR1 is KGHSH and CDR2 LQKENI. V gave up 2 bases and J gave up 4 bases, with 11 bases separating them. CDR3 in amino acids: CASSPGTGTYGYTF. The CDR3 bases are TGTGCCAGCTCACCAGGAACAGGGACCTATGGCTACACCTTC.

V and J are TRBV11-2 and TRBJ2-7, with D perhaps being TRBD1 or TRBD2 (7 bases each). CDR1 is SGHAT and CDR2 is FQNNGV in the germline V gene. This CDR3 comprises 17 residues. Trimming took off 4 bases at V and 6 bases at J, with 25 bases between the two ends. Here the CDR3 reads CASSSARLQGEGGEQYF. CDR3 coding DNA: TGTGCCAGCAGCTCTGCCCGTCTCCAGGGGGAGGGGGGCGAGCAGTACTTC.

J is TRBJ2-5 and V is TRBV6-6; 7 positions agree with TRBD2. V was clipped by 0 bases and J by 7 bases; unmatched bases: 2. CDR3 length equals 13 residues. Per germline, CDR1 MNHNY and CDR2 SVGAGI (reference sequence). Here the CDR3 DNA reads TGTGCCAGCAGTTACTCGCCGGGGGGGACCCAGTACTTC. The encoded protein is CASSYSPGGTQYF.

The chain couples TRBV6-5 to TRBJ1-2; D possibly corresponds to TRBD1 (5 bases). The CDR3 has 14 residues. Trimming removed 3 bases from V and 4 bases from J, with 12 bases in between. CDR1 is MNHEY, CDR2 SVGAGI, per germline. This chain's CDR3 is CASSYLPTVYGYTF. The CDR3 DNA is TGTGCCAGCAGTTATCTCCCGACAGTCTATGGCTACACCTTC.

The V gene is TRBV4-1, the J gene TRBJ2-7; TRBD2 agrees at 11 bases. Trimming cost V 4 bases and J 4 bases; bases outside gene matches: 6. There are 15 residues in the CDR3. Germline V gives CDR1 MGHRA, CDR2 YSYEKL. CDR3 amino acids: CASSLLAGGPYEQYF. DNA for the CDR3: TGCGCCAGCAGCCTTCTAGCGGGAGGCCCGTACGAGCAGTACTTC.

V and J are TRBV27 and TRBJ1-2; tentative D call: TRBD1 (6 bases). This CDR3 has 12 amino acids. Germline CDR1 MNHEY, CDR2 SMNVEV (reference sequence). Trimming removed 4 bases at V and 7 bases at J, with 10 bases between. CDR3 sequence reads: CASSSQGFGYTF. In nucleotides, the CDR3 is TGTGCCAGCAGTTCACAGGGTTTTGGCTACACCTTC.

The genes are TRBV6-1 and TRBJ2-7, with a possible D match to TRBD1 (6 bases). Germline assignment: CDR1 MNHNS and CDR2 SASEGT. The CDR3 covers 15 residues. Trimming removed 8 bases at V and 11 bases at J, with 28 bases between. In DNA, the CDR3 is TGTGCCAGCTGCCAGCCACAGGGTAGACGATCGGTCGAGTACTTC. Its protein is CASCQPQGRRSVEYF.

The DNA for the CDR3 is TGTGCCAGCAGCCAAGAGGGGGCAGGGGGTAACGTCTACGAGCAGTACTTC. Translating gives CASSQEGAGGNVYEQYF. The chain is built from TRBV4-2 and TRBJ2-7, with 7 bases lining up with TRBD1. The CDR3 loop spans 17 amino acids. Germline-derived CDR1 and CDR2 are LGHNA and YNFKEQ. The V gene end was trimmed by 0 bases and the J gene end by 3 bases; junction bases not matched to a gene: 11.

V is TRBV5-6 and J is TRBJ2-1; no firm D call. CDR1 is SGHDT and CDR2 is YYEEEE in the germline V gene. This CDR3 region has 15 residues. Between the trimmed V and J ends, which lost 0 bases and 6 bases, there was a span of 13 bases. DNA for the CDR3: TGTGCCAGCAGCTTGGCCGGATTCGGCAGCAATGAGCAGTTCTTC. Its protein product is CASSLAGFGSNEQFF.

CDR3 amino acids: CSVGPEGGYTF. In nucleotides, the CDR3 is TGCAGCGTAGGGCCAGAGGGCGGCTACACCTTC. The genes are TRBV29-1 and TRBJ1-2; the D is unclear. V was clipped by 6 bases and J by 8 bases, with 13 bases between them. The CDR3 has 11 amino acids. Germline-derived CDR1 and CDR2 are SQVTM and ANQGSEA. Full variable domain (outside the CDR3, taken from reference TRBV29-1 and TRBJ1-2): SAVISQKPSRDICQRGTSLTIQCQVDSQVTMMFWYRQQPGQSLTLIATANQGSEATYESGFVIDKFPISRPNLTFSTLTVSNMSPEDSSIYLCSVGPEGGYTFGSGTRLTVV.

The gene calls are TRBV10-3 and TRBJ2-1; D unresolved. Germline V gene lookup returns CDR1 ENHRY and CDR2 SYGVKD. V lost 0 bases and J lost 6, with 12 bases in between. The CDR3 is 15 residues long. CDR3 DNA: TGTGCCATCAGTGAGTCGGTTAGCCCTAGCAATGAGCAGTTCTTC. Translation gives CAISESVSPSNEQFF.

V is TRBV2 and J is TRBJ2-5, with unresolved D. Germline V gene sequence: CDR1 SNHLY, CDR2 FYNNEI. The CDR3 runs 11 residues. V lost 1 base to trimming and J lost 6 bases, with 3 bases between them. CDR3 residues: CASSEVKTQYF. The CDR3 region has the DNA TGTGCCAGCAGTGAAGTGAAGACCCAGTACTTC.